These T cell receptor beta chains were read from a single sample in a study of CD8+ T cells in alopecia areata. TCRdb keeps only in-frame clones here, not all; method: immunoSEQ multiplex PCR. The sample lists a few hundred thousand clones, 66% occurring once. Sequenced material: CD4+ T cells sorted from blood, taken at week 44, from a patient treated with tofacitinib. These receptors were collected from a human donor with alopecia areata. Both conserved end residues are part of each CDR3. A D gene is named only where the DNA matches it firmly. Some rows have no size entry. The others give once, few or many, or a class for an expanded clone.

J | size | V | D | DNA | CDR3
TRBJ1-2 | - | TRBV27 | - | TGTGCCAGCAGAAAGGTTGGCTATGGCTACACCTTC | CASRKVGYGYTF
TRBJ1-2 | few | TRBV29-1 | - | TGCAGCGTTCAAGAGGGCCAGGGAAACTATGGCTACACCTTC | CSVQEGQGNYGYTF
TRBJ2-7 | - | TRBV11-2 | - | TGTGCCAGCAGCTCCCGTCGCGGTAAGATCGACGAGCAGTACTTC | CASSSRRGKIDEQYF
TRBJ1-5 | - | TRBV7-2 | - | TGTGCCAGCAGCTTAAGGGGAAATCAGCCCCAGCATTTT | CASSLRGNQPQHF
TRBJ1-6 | - | TRBV14 | - | TGTGCCAGCAGCCTCCTCCCCGGACAGCCACCCCTCCACTTT | CASSLLPGQPPLHF
TRBJ1-1 | once | TRBV5-4 | - | TGTGCCAGCAGCACGCAAGTGAACACTGAAGCTTTCTTT | CASSTQVNTEAFF
TRBJ2-1 | - | TRBV2 | - | TGTGCCAGCATTTTGCGGGGCGCCCGGAACAATGAGCAGTTCTTC | CASILRGARNNEQFF
TRBJ2-3 | - | TRBV5-1 | - | TGCGCCAGCAGCTTGGACGCCCACCGGGGCACAGATACGCAGTATTTT | CASSLDAHRGTDTQYF
TRBJ2-5 | few | TRBV29-1 | - | TGCAGCGCTCGGAACAGCCAGACGGAGACCCAGTACTTC | CSARNSQTETQYF
TRBJ1-1 | - | TRBV29-1 | - | TGCAGCGTTACCGACACCCCGAACACTGAAGCTTTCTTT | CSVTDTPNTEAFF
TRBJ1-1 | once | TRBV18 | TRBD1 | TGTGCCAGCTCCCACACTGGACAGGCCGCTGAAGCTTTCTTT | CASSHTGQAAEAFF
TRBJ1-2 | - | TRBV11-1 | TRBD1 | TGTGCCAGCAGCTTCGGAGGACAGGGGAACCCTAACTATGGCTACACCTTC | CASSFGGQGNPNYGYTF
TRBJ2-7 | - | TRBV11-2 | TRBD2 | TGTGCCAGCAGCTATGGGACTAGCGGGCACGGCCGTTCCTACGAGCAGTACTTC | CASSYGTSGHGRSYEQYF
TRBJ2-2 | many | TRBV6-6 | - | TGTGCCAGCAACGATGGACGGATCACCGGGGAGCTGTTTTTT | CASNDGRITGELFF
TRBJ2-3 | few | TRBV29-1 | - | TGCAGCGGCGCTGAAGGAGATACGCAGTATTTT | CSGAEGDTQYF
TRBJ2-4 | few | TRBV29-1 | TRBD1 | TGCAGCGTCGGACAGGGATACATTCAGTACTTC | CSVGQGYIQYF
TRBJ2-7 | - | TRBV4-1 | - | TGCGCCAGCAGCCAAGAAAACGGCTACGAGCAGTACTTC | CASSQENGYEQYF
TRBJ2-7 | - | TRBV30 | TRBD1 | TGTGCCTGGAGGAAGGGACAGGGGGATTTCTACGAGCAGTACTTC | CAWRKGQGDFYEQYF
TRBJ1-4 | - | TRBV12-5 | - | TGTGCTAGTGGCCTATGGGGGAATAATGAAAAACTGTTTTTT | CASGLWGNNEKLFF
TRBJ1-2 | - | TRBV29-1 | - | TGCAGCGTTGACGGAGAGCTTTCCTATGGCTACACCTTC | CSVDGELSYGYTF
TRBJ1-6 | - | TRBV2 | - | TGTGCCAGCAGTGACAGGGGACATTATAATTCACCCCTCCACTTT | CASSDRGHYNSPLHF
TRBJ2-5 | - | TRBV9 | - | TGTGCCAGCAGCGTAGTCCCTTCGGGACAAGAGACCCAGTACTTC | CASSVVPSGQETQYF
TRBJ1-4 | - | TRBV27 | - | TGTGCCAGCAGCGTTACAGGGAAGCCTTTGCGAAAACTGTTTTTT | CASSVTGKPLRKLFF
TRBJ1-2 | - | TRBV7-2 | - | TGTGCCAGCAGCTTCCGTACAACAGGGCTCCTCTTC | CASSFRTTGLLF
TRBJ2-7 | few | TRBV2 | - | TGTGCCAGCAGTGTAGGGGGGTTCTCCTACGAGCAGTACTTC | CASSVGGFSYEQYF
TRBJ1-2 | - | TRBV27 | - | TGTGCCAGCAGTTCCCCAGGGGCTGCGGGCCCTAACTATGGCTACACCTTC | CASSSPGAAGPNYGYTF
TRBJ1-5 | - | TRBV29-1 | TRBD1 | TGCAGCGTTGGGGACAGGGGGTATCAGCCCCAGCATTTT | CSVGDRGYQPQHF
TRBJ2-3 | once | TRBV5-1 | TRBD2 | TGCGCCAGCAGGGGCGGGGGTATCGGCACAGATACGCAGTATTTT | CASRGGGIGTDTQYF
TRBJ1-1 | few | TRBV19 | - | TGTGCCAGTAGTCTCCGAGGGGGAAACACTGAAGCTTTCTTT | CASSLRGGNTEAFF
TRBJ2-7 | - | TRBV2 | - | TGTGCCAGCAGTGAAGTTGGGATAGGAAACTACGAGCAGTACTTC | CASSEVGIGNYEQYF
TRBJ1-4 | - | TRBV9 | - | TGTGCCAGCAGCGCCTTCTCAGGGAGGGATGAAAAACTGTTTTTT | CASSAFSGRDEKLFF
TRBJ2-7 | - | TRBV14 | TRBD2 | TGTGCCAGCAGCCAAGATTTAACGGGGGGCGAGCAGTACTTC | CASSQDLTGGEQYF
TRBJ2-6 | few | TRBV7-2 | - | TGTGCCAGCAGCTCAAGCTCTGGGGCCAACGTCCTGACTTTC | CASSSSSGANVLTF
TRBJ2-1 | once | TRBV30 | TRBD1 | TGTGCCTGGAGTGGGCACAGGGGGATCTACAATGAGCAGTTCTTC | CAWSGHRGIYNEQFF
TRBJ2-5 | few | TRBV5-1 | TRBD2 | TGCGCCAGCAGCTTGGATCTAGCGGAAGAGACCCAGTACTTC | CASSLDLAEETQYF
TRBJ2-3 | - | TRBV30 | TRBD1 | TGTGCCTGGAGCCGCGGCCAGGGGGCCCACACAGATACGCAGTATTTT | CAWSRGQGAHTDTQYF
TRBJ2-3 | - | TRBV6-5 | - | TGTGCCAGCAGTTATGGTCTTGGAGTGTATTTT | CASSYGLGVYF
TRBJ1-5 | - | TRBV30 | - | TGTGCCTGGAGTGGAATACAGACAAATCAGCCCCAGCATTTT | CAWSGIQTNQPQHF
TRBJ1-4 | few | TRBV5-1 | TRBD1 | TGCGCCAGCAGCAGAGGCGGGACAGAAAGTGAAAAACTGTTTTTT | CASSRGGTESEKLFF
TRBJ2-6 | - | TRBV29-1 | - | TGCAGCGTTGAGTTTACTGGGGCCAACGTCCTGACTTTC | CSVEFTGANVLTF
TRBJ2-7 | - | TRBV6-6 | TRBD1 | TGTGCCAGCAGATCGACGACAGGGGCCCCAGAGTACTTC | CASRSTTGAPEYF
TRBJ2-4 | - | TRBV7-2 | TRBD1 | TGTGCCAGCAGCTTAGAGCCAGGGGGCTCGGTAAACATTCAGTACTTC | CASSLEPGGSVNIQYF
TRBJ1-2 | - | TRBV7-2 | - | TGTGCCAGCAGCTTGGCCAGGGTCGTCGATGGCTACACCTTC | CASSLARVVDGYTF
TRBJ2-3 | - | TRBV19 | - | TGTGCCAGCTTAGCCCGGGACACTAACACAGATACGCAGTATTTT | CASLARDTNTDTQYF
TRBJ2-1 | - | TRBV11-2 | TRBD1 | TGTGCCAGCAGCAACGACAGGGGTTGGTACAATGAGCAGTTCTTC | CASSNDRGWYNEQFF
TRBJ1-5 | - | TRBV5-1 | TRBD1 | TGCGCCAGCAGCGAGGGGACAGATATCAATCAGCCCCAGCATTTT | CASSEGTDINQPQHF
TRBJ1-4 | - | TRBV10-3 | - | TGTGCCGCCCTAGGGGAGATCGGCGAAAAACTGTTTTTT | CAALGEIGEKLFF
TRBJ1-5 | - | TRBV6-5 | - | TGTGCCAGCAGACAAGGGGGGAGTAGCAATCAGCCCCAGCATTTT | CASRQGGSSNQPQHF
TRBJ2-3 | - | TRBV29-1 | - | TGCAGCGTTGAGGGCCTGAGGGAGGACACAGATACGCAGTATTTT | CSVEGLREDTDTQYF
TRBJ2-5 | - | TRBV4-3 | TRBD2 | TGCGCCAGCAGCCAAGATCATTTAGCGGGCAAAGAGACCCAGTACTTC | CASSQDHLAGKETQYF